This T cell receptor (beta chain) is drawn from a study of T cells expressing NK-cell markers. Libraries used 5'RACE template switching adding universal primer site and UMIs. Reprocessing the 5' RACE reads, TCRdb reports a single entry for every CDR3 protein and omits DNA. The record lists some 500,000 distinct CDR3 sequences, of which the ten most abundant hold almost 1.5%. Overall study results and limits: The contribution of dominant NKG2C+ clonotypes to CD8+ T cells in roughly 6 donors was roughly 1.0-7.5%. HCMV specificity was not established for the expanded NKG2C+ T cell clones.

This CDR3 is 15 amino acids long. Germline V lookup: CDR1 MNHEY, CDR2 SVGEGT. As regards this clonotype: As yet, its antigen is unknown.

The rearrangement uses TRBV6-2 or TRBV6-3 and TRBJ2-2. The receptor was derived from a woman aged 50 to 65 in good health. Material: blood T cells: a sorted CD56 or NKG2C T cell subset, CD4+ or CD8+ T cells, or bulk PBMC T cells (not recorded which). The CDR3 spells CASTPRQINTGELFF.